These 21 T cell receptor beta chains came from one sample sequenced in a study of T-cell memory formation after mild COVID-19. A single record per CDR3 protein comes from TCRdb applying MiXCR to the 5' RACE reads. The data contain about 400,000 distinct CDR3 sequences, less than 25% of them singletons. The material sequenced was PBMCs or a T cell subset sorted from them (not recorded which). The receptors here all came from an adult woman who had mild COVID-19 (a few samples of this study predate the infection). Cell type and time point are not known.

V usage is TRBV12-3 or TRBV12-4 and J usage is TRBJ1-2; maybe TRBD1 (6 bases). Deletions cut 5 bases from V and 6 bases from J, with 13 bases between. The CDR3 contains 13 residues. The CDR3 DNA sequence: TGTGCCAGCAGTCAACAGGGTAGCCATGGCTACACCTTC. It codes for CASSQQGSHGYTF.

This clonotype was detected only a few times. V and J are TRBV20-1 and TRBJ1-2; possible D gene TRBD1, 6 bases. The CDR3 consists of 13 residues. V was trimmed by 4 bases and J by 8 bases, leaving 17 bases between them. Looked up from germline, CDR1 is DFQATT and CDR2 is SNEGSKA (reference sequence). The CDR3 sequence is CSAKQGGQGGYTF. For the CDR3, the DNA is TGCAGTGCTAAACAGGGAGGTCAAGGGGGCTACACCTTC.

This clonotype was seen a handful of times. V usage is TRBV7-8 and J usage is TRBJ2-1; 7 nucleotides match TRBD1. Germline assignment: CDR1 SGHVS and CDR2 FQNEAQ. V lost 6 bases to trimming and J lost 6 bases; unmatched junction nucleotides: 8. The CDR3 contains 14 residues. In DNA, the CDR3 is TGTGCCAGCAGACCTCGACAGGGTCTCAATGAGCAGTTCTTC. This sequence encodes CASRPRQGLNEQFF.

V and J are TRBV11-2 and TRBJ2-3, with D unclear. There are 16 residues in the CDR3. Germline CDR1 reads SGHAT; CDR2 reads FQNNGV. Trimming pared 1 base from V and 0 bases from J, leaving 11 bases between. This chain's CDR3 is CASSLAWTASTDTQYF. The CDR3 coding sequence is TGTGCCAGCAGCTTAGCATGGACGGCTAGCACAGATACGCAGTATTTT.

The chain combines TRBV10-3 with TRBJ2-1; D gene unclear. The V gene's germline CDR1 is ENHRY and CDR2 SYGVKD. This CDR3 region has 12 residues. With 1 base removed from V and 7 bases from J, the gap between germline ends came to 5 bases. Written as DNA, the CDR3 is TGTGCCATCAGTGAGTTCGAGAATGAGCAGTTCTTC. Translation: CAISEFENEQFF.

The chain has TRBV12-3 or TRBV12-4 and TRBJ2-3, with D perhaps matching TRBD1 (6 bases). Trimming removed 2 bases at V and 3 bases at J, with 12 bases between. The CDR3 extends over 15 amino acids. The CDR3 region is CASSLHLGATDTQYF. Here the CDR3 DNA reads TGTGCCAGCAGTTTACATCTGGGGGCAACAGATACGCAGTATTTT.

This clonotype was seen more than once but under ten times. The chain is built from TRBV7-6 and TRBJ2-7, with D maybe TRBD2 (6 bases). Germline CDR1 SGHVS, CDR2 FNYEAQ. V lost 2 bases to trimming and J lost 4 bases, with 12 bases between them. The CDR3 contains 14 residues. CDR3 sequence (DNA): TGTGCCAGCAGCTTACGGGGGATTCGGTACGAGCAGTACTTC. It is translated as CASSLRGIRYEQYF.

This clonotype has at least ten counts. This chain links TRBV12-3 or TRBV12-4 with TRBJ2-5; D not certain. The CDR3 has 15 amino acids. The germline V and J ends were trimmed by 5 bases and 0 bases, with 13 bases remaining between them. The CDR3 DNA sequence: TGTGCCAGCAGTCTAGGGCTTGGGTACCAAGAGACCCAGTACTTC. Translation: CASSLGLGYQETQYF.

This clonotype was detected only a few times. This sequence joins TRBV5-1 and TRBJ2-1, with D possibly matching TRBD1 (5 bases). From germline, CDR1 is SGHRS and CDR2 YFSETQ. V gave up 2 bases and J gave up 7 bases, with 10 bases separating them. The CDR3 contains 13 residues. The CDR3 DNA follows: TGCGCCAGCAGCTTACCAGGGCGGAATGAGCAGTTCTTC. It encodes CASSLPGRNEQFF.

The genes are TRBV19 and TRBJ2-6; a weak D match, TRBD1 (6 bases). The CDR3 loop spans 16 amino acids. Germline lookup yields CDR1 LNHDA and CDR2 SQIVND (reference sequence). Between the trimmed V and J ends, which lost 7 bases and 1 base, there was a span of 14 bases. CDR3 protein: CASKGQRRSGANVLTF. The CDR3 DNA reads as TGTGCCAGTAAAGGACAGCGGAGGTCTGGGGCCAACGTCCTGACTTTC.

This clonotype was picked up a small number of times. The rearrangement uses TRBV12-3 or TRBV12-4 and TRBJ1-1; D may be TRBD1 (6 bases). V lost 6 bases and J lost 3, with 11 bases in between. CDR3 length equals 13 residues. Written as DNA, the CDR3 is TGTGCCAGCAGCATAGGGGGGGACACTGAAGCTTTCTTT. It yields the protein CASSIGGDTEAFF.

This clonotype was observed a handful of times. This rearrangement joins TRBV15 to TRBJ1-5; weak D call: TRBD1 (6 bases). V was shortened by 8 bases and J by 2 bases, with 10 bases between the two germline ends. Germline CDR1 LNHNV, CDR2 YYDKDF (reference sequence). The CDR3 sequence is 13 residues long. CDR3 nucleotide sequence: TGTGCCACCCGGGGGGCAGGCAATCAGCCCCAGCATTTT. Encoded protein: CATRGAGNQPQHF.

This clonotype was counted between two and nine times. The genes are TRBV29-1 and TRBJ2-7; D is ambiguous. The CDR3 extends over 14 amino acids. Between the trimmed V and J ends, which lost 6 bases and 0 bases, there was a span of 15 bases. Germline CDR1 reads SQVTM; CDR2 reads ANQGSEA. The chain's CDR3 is CSVRPHESSYEQYF. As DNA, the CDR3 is TGCAGCGTCCGCCCACATGAGAGCTCCTACGAGCAGTACTTC.

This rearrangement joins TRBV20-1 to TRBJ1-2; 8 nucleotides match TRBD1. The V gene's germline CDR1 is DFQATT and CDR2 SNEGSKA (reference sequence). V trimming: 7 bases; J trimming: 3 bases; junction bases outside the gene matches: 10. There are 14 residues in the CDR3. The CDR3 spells CSVSTGATDYGYTF. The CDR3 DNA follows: TGCAGTGTCTCGACAGGGGCGACAGACTATGGCTACACCTTC.

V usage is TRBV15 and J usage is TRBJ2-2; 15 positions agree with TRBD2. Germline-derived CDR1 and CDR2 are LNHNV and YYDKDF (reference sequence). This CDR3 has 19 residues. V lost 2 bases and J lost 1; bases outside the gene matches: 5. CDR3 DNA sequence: TGTGCCACCAGCAGATCCGGGACTAGCGGGGGGCGGAACACCGGGGAGCTGTTTTTT. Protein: CATSRSGTSGGRNTGELFF.

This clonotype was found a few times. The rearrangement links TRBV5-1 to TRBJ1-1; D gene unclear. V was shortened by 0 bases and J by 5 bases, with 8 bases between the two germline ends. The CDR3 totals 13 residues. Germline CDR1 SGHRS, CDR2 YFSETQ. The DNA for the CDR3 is TGCGCCAGCAGCTTGGCCCTGGGGACTGAAGCTTTCTTT. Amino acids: CASSLALGTEAFF. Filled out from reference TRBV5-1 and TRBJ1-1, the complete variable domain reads KAGVTQTPRYLIKTRGQQVTLSCSPISGHRSVSWYQQTPGQGLQFLFEYFSETQRNKGNFPGRFSGRQFSNSRSEMNVSTLELGDSALYLCASSLALGTEAFFGQGTRLTVV.

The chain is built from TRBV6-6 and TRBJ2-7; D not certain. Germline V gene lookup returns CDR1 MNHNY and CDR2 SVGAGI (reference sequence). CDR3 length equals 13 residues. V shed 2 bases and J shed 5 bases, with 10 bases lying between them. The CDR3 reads CASSYDLYDEQYF. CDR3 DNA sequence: TGTGCCAGCAGTTACGATCTCTATGACGAGCAGTACTTC.

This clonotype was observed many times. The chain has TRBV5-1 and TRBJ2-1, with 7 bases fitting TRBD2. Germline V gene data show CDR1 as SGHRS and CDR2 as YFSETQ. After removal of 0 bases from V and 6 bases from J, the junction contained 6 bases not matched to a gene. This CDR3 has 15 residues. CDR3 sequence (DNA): TGCGCCAGCAGCTTGGTGGCGGGAGCGGGCAATGAGCAGTTCTTC. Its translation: CASSLVAGAGNEQFF.

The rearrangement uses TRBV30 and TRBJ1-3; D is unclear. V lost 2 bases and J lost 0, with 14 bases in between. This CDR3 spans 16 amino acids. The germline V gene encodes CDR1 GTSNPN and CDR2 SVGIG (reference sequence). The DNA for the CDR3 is TGTGCCTGGAGTCTGGCAGGCCACCGCTCTGGAAACACCATATATTTT. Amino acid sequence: CAWSLAGHRSGNTIYF.

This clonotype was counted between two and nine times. The CDR3 spells CASSLGDRVSGQPQHF. In DNA form, the CDR3 reads TGTGCCAGCAGCTTAGGGGACAGGGTTTCGGGTCAGCCCCAGCATTTT. This chain joins TRBV7-2 and TRBJ1-5, with 9 bases aligning to TRBD1. CDR3 length: 16 residues. Looked up from germline, CDR1 is SGHTA and CDR2 is FQGNSA. The ends lost 1 base at V and 6 bases at J; junction bases unmatched: 7.

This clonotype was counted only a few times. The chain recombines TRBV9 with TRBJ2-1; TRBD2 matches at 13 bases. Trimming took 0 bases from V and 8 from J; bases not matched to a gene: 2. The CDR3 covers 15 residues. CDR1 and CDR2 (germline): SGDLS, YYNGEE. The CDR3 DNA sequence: TGTGCCAGCAGCGTAGGTACTAGCGGGGGGGATGAGCAGTTCTTC. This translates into CASSVGTSGGDEQFF.